One and the same sample provided the 22 T cell receptor beta chains below, sequenced in a study of blood T cell repertoires in COVID-19. Only in-frame clones appear in the TCRdb table, and some are missing; sequencing was by immunoSEQ multiplex PCR. Seen here are some 83,000 clones, around 72% observed once, and the top ten hold about 15%. The specimen sequenced was peripheral blood. All receptors come from a woman of 80 years or more with acute or convalescent COVID-19.

The CDR3 DNA reads TGCGCCAGCAGCCATAAGCGGGGGCCCGACACCGGGGAGCTGTTTTTT. Encoded protein: CASSHKRGPDTGELFF. The chain links TRBV4-1 to TRBJ2-2, with 8 bases fitting TRBD2. This CDR3 contains 16 residues. V gave up 3 bases and J gave up 3 bases; unmatched junction bases: 6. Germline V gives CDR1 MGHRA, CDR2 YSYEKL.

The rearrangement joins TRBV4-1 to TRBJ2-5, with 11 bases fitting TRBD2. J was trimmed by 1 base and V by 0 bases; bases with no gene match: 4. The germline gives CDR1 MGHRA, CDR2 YSYEKL. The CDR3 covers 17 residues. This CDR3 reads CASSQDLGLAVQETQYF. The CDR3 coding sequence is TGCGCCAGCAGCCAAGATCTGGGACTAGCGGTCCAAGAGACCCAGTACTTC.

This rearrangement joins TRBV7-3 to TRBJ2-3; TRBD1 is a possible D gene (5 bases). This CDR3 contains 13 residues. Germline V CDR1 and CDR2: SGHTA, FQGTGA. The V end lost 3 bases, the J end lost 8 bases, and 12 bases lay between the germline ends. CDR3 loop: CASSFVSQGTQYF. CDR3 DNA sequence: TGTGCCAGCAGCTTCGTTTCGCAGGGTACGCAGTATTTT.

The chain employs TRBV5-4 and TRBJ1-6, with D unresolved. V gave up 4 bases and J gave up 9 bases, with 17 bases separating them. The CDR3 has 15 amino acids. Looked up from germline, CDR1 is SGHNT and CDR2 is YYREEE (reference sequence). The CDR3 is CASSQAIGRASPLHF. The CDR3 region has the DNA TGTGCCAGCAGCCAGGCTATAGGGAGAGCTTCACCCCTCCACTTT.

The CDR3 loop is CASSPTQHARRAEAFF. CDR3 nucleotides: TGTGCCAGCAGTCCTACCCAACACGCTCGGAGGGCTGAAGCTTTCTTT. The rearrangement links TRBV6-4 to TRBJ1-1; D remains unclear. V lost 5 bases and J 6 bases, leaving 22 bases between the germline ends. The germline V gene has CDR1 MRHNA and CDR2 SNTAGT. This CDR3 is built from 16 residues.

This clone was counted a single time. This chain uses TRBV7-2 with TRBJ2-5; 9 nucleotides agree with TRBD2. This CDR3 has 14 residues. Germline loops: CDR1 SGHTA, CDR2 FQGNSA. V trimming: 4 bases; J trimming: 5 bases; junction bases outside the gene matches: 5. The CDR3 sequence: CASSSIAGVETQYF. CDR3 coding DNA: TGTGCCAGCAGCTCAATAGCGGGGGTTGAGACCCAGTACTTC.

The chain carries TRBV27 and TRBJ1-5; no clear D gene. CDR3 length: 11 residues. V lost 5 bases to trimming and J lost 7 bases, with 6 bases between them. In germline, CDR1 is MNHEY, CDR2 SMNVEV (reference sequence). The DNA of the CDR3 is TGTGCCAGCAGTCCTAGACAGCCCCAGCATTTT. As protein: CASSPRQPQHF.

The genes are TRBV5-4 and TRBJ1-1; a weak D match, TRBD1 (6 bases). The germline V and J ends were trimmed by 6 bases and 0 bases, with 18 bases remaining between them. Germline CDR1 and CDR2: SGHNT and YYREEE (reference sequence). The CDR3 covers 16 residues. The CDR3 reads CASNNRGGPMNTEAFF. CDR3 sequence (DNA): TGTGCCAGCAACAACCGGGGGGGGCCCATGAACACTGAAGCTTTCTTT.

The chain uses TRBV6-6 and TRBJ1-2; D possibly corresponds to TRBD1 (6 bases). Trimming shortened V by 11 bases and J by 7 bases, and 20 bases separated the two germline ends. CDR3 length equals 13 residues. Germline CDR1 MNHNY, CDR2 SVGAGI (reference sequence). CDR3 amino acids: CAGKDSDYSGYTF. CDR3 nucleotide sequence: TGTGCCGGAAAGGACAGTGACTATAGTGGCTACACCTTC.

CDR3 in amino acids: CASRTGINQPQHF. CDR3 in DNA: TGTGCCAGCAGGACAGGCATCAATCAGCCCCAGCATTTT. This sequence joins TRBV2 and TRBJ1-5; D possibly corresponds to TRBD1 (6 bases). Germline V gene sequence: CDR1 SNHLY, CDR2 FYNNEI. The V end lost 6 bases, the J end lost 3 bases, and 9 bases lay between the germline ends. There are 13 residues in the CDR3.

The chain has TRBV28 and TRBJ1-1, with TRBD1 identical over 9 bases. This CDR3 region has 15 residues. V shed 6 bases, J shed 6 bases, and the junction held 11 bases outside the gene matches. The germline CDR1 and CDR2 sequences are MDHEN and SYDVKM. CDR3 nucleotide sequence: TGTGCCAGCAGGATCTACAGGGGGCGCACCTCTGAAGCTTTCTTT. Its translation: CASRIYRGRTSEAFF. Together with reference TRBV28 and TRBJ1-1, the CDR3 gives the full variable domain: DVKVTQSSRYLVKRTGEKVFLECVQDMDHENMFWYRQDPGLGLRLIYFSYDVKMKEKGDIPEGYSVSREKKERFSLILESASTNQTSMYLCASRIYRGRTSEAFFGQGTRLTVV.

The chain links TRBV19 to TRBJ1-2, with no clear D. The germline V gene has CDR1 LNHDA and CDR2 SQIVND (reference sequence). V shed 1 base and J shed 2 bases, with 5 bases lying between them. This CDR3 region has 13 residues. For the CDR3, the DNA is TGTGCCAGTAGTATAGCCCTCAACTATGGCTACACCTTC. This gives the protein CASSIALNYGYTF.

The CDR3 loop is CASSLGEWTGAGYTF. DNA for the CDR3: TGCGCCAGCAGCTTGGGTGAATGGACAGGGGCTGGCTACACCTTC. V is TRBV5-1 and J is TRBJ1-2; 9 bases are shared with TRBD1. The junction had 7 bases not matched to a gene; V was cut back by 0 bases and J by 7 bases. Germline CDR1 and CDR2: SGHRS and YFSETQ. The CDR3 has 15 amino acids.

V and J are TRBV18 and TRBJ1-2; no definite D call. V was shortened by 1 base and J by 6 bases, with 6 bases between the two germline ends. CDR3 length equals 12 residues. Germline V CDR1 and CDR2: KGHSH, LQKENI. The chain's CDR3 is CASSPRQDGYTF. In nucleotides, the CDR3 is TGTGCCAGCTCACCACGGCAGGATGGCTACACCTTC.

V and J are TRBV25-1 and TRBJ2-1, with 10 bases fitting TRBD1. V trimming: 3 bases; J trimming: 5 bases; junction bases outside the gene matches: 4. Germline CDR1 reads MGHDK; CDR2 reads SYGVNS. This CDR3 has 15 residues. Here the CDR3 DNA reads TGTGCCAGCAGTGACGACAGGGGGCGGAACAATGAGCAGTTCTTC. Translation: CASSDDRGRNNEQFF.

V and J are TRBV5-1 and TRBJ2-3; 11 nucleotides line up with TRBD1. Germline CDR1 is SGHRS and CDR2 is YFSETQ. Losses at the gene ends were 4 bases for V and 1 base for J; bases not matched to a gene: 5. The CDR3 runs 16 residues. The CDR3 loop is CASSPGTGGRTDTQYF. The CDR3 DNA sequence: TGCGCCAGCAGCCCCGGGACAGGGGGGCGCACAGATACGCAGTATTTT.

The chain couples TRBV19 to TRBJ1-2, with TRBD1 matching 9 bases. The CDR3 loop spans 15 amino acids. With 1 base clipped from V and 3 bases from J, the junction kept 3 bases outside the gene matches. The germline V gene encodes CDR1 LNHDA and CDR2 SQIVND (reference sequence). In DNA form, the CDR3 reads TGTGCCAGTAGTATAGTTGGGACAGGGTACTATGGCTACACCTTC. Amino acids: CASSIVGTGYYGYTF.

The V gene is TRBV5-5, the J gene TRBJ2-2; D may be TRBD1 (6 bases). Trimming shortened V by 4 bases and J by 3 bases, and 13 bases separated the two germline ends. This CDR3 has 15 amino acids. Germline V gives CDR1 SGHKS, CDR2 YYEKEE (reference sequence). CDR3 DNA sequence: TGTGCCAGCAGCACAAGATACAGGGACACCGGGGAGCTGTTTTTT. Its translation: CASSTRYRDTGELFF.

The chain combines TRBV6-2 or TRBV6-3 with TRBJ1-1; no firm D call. The length of the CDR3 is 14 residues. Germline CDR1 and CDR2: MNHEY and SVGEGT. Trimming removed 0 bases at V and 6 bases at J, with 11 bases between. In nucleotides, the CDR3 is TGTGCCAGCAGTTACTCGAGCAGGATGGCTGAAGCTTTCTTT. As protein: CASSYSSRMAEAFF.

V is TRBV7-3 and J is TRBJ1-1; no reliable D call. The CDR3 spans 14 residues. With 2 bases removed from V and 0 bases from J, the gap between germline ends came to 7 bases. Germline V gene sequence: CDR1 SGHTA, CDR2 FQGTGA. CDR3 loop: CASSLGTLNTEAFF. The CDR3, as DNA: TGTGCCAGCAGCTTAGGCACATTGAACACTGAAGCTTTCTTT.

V is TRBV19 and J is TRBJ1-5; D is ambiguous. Germline lookup yields CDR1 LNHDA and CDR2 SQIVND (reference sequence). The CDR3 length is 15 residues. Trimming took 3 bases from V and 4 from J, leaving 13 bases between them. CDR3 loop: CASSIGGVQNQPQHF. The DNA for the CDR3 is TGTGCCAGTAGTATCGGCGGGGTGCAGAATCAGCCCCAGCATTTT.

The gene calls are TRBV28 and TRBJ1-2; 9 bases agree with TRBD1. This CDR3 has 13 residues. Germline CDR1 reads MDHEN; CDR2 reads SYDVKM. With V trimmed by 6 bases and J by 10 bases, 9 bases remained unmatched. CDR3 loop: CASRPPGQGLYTF. The DNA of the CDR3 is TGTGCCAGCAGGCCCCCGGGACAGGGCCTCTACACCTTC.